These 5 T cell receptor beta chains were sequenced from one sample in a study of blood T cell repertoires in COVID-19. The protocol was immunoSEQ multiplex PCR, while the TCRdb copy is restricted to in-frame clones and leaves out a portion. Of some 100,000 clones listed, over 75% were seen once; the top ten hold 5.1%. The sequencing input was peripheral blood. The receptors stem from a man aged 50-60 years with acute or convalescent COVID-19.

The chain recombines TRBV24-1 with TRBJ1-1, with D possibly matching TRBD1 (5 bases). V lost 9 bases to trimming and J lost 5 bases, with 15 bases between them. This CDR3 has 13 residues. Germline CDR1 KGHDR, CDR2 SFDVKD. In DNA form, the CDR3 reads TGTGCCACCGGGGGGAAGGGAGGGACTGAAGCTTTCTTT. This encodes CATGGKGGTEAFF.

V and J are TRBV10-2 and TRBJ2-7, with 13 bases aligning to TRBD2. Germline V lookup: CDR1 WSHSY, CDR2 SAAADI. V shed 7 bases and J 2 bases; nucleotides not matched to a gene: 5. The CDR3 extends over 15 amino acids. In DNA, the CDR3 is TGCGCCAGCACCGCACTAGCGGGAGGGCCCTACGAGCAGTACTTC. It yields the protein CASTALAGGPYEQYF.

The chain is built from TRBV10-2 and TRBJ2-5, with 10 bases aligning to TRBD1. CDR1 is WSHSY, CDR2 SAAADI, per germline. Unmatched junction bases numbered 7, after V lost 4 bases and J lost 2 bases. The CDR3 is 16 residues long. CDR3 residues: CASSGGQGVSQETQYF. The CDR3 region has the DNA TGCGCCAGCAGTGGTGGACAGGGGGTTTCGCAAGAGACCCAGTACTTC.

The rearrangement links TRBV6-2 or TRBV6-3 to TRBJ2-7, with TRBD2 matching over 13 bases. The CDR3 totals 18 residues. Per the germline V gene, CDR1 is MNHEY and CDR2 is SVGEGT. The V gene end was trimmed by 5 bases and the J gene end by 4 bases; junction bases not matched to a gene: 14. The CDR3 DNA is TGTGCCAGCAGTCCCGCGGGACTAGCGGGGATGGGGCGGTACGAGCAGTACTTC. It is translated as CASSPAGLAGMGRYEQYF.

The chain couples TRBV24-1 to TRBJ1-5, with TRBD1 matching over 7 bases. From germline, CDR1 is KGHDR and CDR2 SFDVKD. J lost 5 bases, V lost 0 bases, and 9 bases had no gene match. This CDR3 region has 17 residues. CDR3 bases: TGTGCCACCAGTGATTTGCACCCAGGGGGGATGGATCAGCCCCAGCATTTT. The encoded protein is CATSDLHPGGMDQPQHF.